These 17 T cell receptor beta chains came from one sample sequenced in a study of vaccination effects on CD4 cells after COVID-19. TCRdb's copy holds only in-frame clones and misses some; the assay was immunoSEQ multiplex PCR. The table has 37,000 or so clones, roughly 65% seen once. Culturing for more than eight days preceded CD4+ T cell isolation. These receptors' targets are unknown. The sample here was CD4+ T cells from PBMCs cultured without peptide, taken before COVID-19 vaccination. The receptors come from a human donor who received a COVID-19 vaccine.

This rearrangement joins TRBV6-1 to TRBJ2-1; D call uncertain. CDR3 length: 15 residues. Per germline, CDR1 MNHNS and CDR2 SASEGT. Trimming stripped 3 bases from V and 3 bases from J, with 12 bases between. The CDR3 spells CASSELDGDYNEQFF. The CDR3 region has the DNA TGTGCCAGCAGTGAGTTGGACGGAGACTACAATGAGCAGTTCTTC.

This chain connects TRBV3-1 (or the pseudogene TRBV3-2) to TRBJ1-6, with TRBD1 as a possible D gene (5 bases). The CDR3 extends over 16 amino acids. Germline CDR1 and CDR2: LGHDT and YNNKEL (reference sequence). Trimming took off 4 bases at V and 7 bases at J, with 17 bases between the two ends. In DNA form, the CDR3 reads TGTGCCAGCAGCCTCCGGGACGCCTTCGGAAATTCACCCCTCCACTTT. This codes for CASSLRDAFGNSPLHF.

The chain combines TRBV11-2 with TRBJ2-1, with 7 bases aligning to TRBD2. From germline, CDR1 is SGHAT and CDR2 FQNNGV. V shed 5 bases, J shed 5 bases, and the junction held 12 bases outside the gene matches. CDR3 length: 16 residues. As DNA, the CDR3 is TGTGCCAGCAGCACCCAGACTAGCCTAGGTCACAATGAGCAGTTCTTC. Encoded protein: CASSTQTSLGHNEQFF.

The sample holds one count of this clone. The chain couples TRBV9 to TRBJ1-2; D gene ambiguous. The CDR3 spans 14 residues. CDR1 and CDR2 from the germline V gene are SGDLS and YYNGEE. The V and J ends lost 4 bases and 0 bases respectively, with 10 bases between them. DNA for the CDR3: TGTGCCAGCAGCCCCGGAACAGCTAACTATGGCTACACCTTC. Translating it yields CASSPGTANYGYTF. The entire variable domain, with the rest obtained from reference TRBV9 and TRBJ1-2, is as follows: DSGVTQTPKHLITATGQRVTLRCSPRSGDLSVYWYQQSLDQGLQFLIQYYNGEERAKGNILERFSAQQFPDLHSELNLSSLELGDSALYFCASSPGTANYGYTFGSGTRLTVV.

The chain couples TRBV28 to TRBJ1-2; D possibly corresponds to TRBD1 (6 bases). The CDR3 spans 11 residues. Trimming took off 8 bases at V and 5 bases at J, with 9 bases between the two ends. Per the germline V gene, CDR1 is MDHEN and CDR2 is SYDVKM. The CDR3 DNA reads TGTGCCAGCGGGGGCAGGTATGGCTACACCTTC. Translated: CASGGRYGYTF.

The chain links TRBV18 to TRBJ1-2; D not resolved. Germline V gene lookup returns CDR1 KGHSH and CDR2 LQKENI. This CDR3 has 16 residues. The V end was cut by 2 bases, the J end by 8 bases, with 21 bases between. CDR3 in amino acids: CASSPSSRIEVAGYTF. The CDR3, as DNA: TGTGCCAGCTCACCATCTTCTCGCATAGAGGTAGCCGGCTACACCTTC.

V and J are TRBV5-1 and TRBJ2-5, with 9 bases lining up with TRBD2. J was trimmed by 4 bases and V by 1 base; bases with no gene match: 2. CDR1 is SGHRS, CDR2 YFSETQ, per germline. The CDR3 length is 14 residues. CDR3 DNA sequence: TGCGCCAGCAGCTTGCTACTAGCGGGAGAGACCCAGTACTTC. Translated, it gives CASSLLLAGETQYF.

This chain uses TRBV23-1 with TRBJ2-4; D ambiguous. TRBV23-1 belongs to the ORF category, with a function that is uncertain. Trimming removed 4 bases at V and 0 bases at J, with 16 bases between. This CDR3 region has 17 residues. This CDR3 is CASSRGRNLIAKNIQYF. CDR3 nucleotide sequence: TGCGCCAGCAGTCGTGGACGGAACTTAATAGCCAAAAACATTCAGTACTTC.

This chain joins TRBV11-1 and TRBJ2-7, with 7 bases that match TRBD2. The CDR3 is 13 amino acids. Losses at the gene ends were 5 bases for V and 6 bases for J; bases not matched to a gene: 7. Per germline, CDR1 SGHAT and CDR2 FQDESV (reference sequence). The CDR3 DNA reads TGTGCCAGCAGCCGGAGCGGGATGCCCGAGCAGTACTTC. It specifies CASSRSGMPEQYF.

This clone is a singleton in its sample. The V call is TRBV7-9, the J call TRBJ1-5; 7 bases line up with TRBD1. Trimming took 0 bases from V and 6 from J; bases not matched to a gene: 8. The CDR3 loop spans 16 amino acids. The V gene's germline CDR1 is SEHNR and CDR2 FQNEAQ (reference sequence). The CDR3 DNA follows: TGTGCCAGCAGCTTAGCCCCAGGGGGAAAGGGTCAGCCCCAGCATTTT. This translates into CASSLAPGGKGQPQHF.

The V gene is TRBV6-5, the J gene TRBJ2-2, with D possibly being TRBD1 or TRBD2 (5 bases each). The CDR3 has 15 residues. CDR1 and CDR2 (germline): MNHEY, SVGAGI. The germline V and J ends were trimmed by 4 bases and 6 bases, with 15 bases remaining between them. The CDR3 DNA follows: TGTGCCAGCAGTTTTGGGACCACTATTGCCGGGGAGCTGTTTTTT. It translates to CASSFGTTIAGELFF.

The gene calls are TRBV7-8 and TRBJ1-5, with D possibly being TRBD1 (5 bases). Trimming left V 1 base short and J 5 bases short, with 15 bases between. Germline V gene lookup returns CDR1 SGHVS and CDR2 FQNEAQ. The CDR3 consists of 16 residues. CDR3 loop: CASSLVGQGYDQPQHF. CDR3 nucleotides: TGTGCCAGCAGCTTAGTAGGCCAGGGTTATGATCAGCCCCAGCATTTT.

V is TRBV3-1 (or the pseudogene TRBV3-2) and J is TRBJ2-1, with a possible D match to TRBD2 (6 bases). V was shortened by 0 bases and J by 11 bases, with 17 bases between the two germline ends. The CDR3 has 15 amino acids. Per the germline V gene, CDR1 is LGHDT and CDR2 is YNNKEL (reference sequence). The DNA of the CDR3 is TGTGCCAGCAGCCAAGATAGCGGACAACAATTTAAGCAGTTCTTC. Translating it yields CASSQDSGQQFKQFF.

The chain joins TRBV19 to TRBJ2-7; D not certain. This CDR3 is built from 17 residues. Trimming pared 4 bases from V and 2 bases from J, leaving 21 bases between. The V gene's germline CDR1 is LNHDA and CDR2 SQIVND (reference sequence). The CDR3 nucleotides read TGTGCCAGTAGTACCTACATGACCTACGCCGGCACCTACGAGCAGTACTTC. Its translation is CASSTYMTYAGTYEQYF.

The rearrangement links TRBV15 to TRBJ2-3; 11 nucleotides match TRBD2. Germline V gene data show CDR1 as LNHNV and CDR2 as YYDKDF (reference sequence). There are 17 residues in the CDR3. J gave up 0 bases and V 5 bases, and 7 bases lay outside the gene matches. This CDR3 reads CATSLGSGGGSTDTQYF. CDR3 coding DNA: TGTGCCACCAGCTTGGGTAGCGGGGGGGGAAGCACAGATACGCAGTATTTT.

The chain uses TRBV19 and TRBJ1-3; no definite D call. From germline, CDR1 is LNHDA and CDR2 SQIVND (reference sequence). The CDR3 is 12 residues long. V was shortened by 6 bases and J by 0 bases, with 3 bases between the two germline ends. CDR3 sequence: CASRLSGNTIYF. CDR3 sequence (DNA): TGTGCCAGTAGACTCTCTGGAAACACCATATATTTT.

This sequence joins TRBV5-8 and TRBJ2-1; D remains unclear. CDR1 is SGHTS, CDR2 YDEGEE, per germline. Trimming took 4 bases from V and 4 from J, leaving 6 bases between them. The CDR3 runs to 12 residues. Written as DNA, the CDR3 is TGTGCCAGCAGCCGAACATACAATGAGCAGTTCTTC. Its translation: CASSRTYNEQFF.